Below are 10 T cell receptor beta chains sequenced from a single sample in a study of control samples from healthy donors and cancer patients. This table comes from immunoSEQ multiplex PCR, and its TCRdb copy is limited to in-frame clones, with some not included. The sample carries about 53,000 clones, 75% to 90% recorded once. The sample taken for sequencing was PBMCs. Source of these receptors: a man between 60 and 75 years old with head and neck cancer.

V usage is TRBV7-3 and J usage is TRBJ2-1; 9 bases align to TRBD1. Germline trimming cut 3 bases from V and 5 bases from J; bases unmatched to any gene: 2. CDR3 length equals 14 residues. Germline-derived CDR1 and CDR2 are SGHTA and FQGTGA. The CDR3 here is CASSFGQGNNEQFF. CDR3 DNA: TGTGCCAGCAGCTTTGGACAGGGGAACAATGAGCAGTTCTTC.

V is TRBV7-2 and J is TRBJ2-7; tentative D call: TRBD1 (6 bases). The germline V gene encodes CDR1 SGHTA and CDR2 FQGNSA. This CDR3 spans 14 amino acids. V gave up 1 base and J gave up 1 base, with 8 bases separating them. The CDR3 nucleotides are TGTGCCAGCAGCTTAGTACAGGGTTCCTACGAGCAGTACTTC. Its translation is CASSLVQGSYEQYF.

The V call is TRBV6-2 or TRBV6-3, the J call TRBJ2-2; D remains ambiguous. CDR1 and CDR2 from the germline V gene are MNHEY and SVGEGT. The CDR3 is made up of 16 amino acids. V lost 3 bases and J lost 0, with 11 bases in between. The CDR3 bases are TGTGCCAGCAGTTATTTCCGTTTCGCGAACACCGGGGAGCTGTTTTTT. Translating it yields CASSYFRFANTGELFF.

CDR3 in amino acids: CASSSAPSGNTIYF. The CDR3 coding sequence is TGTGCCAGCAGTTCGGCACCCTCTGGAAACACCATATATTTT. This chain joins TRBV6-5 and TRBJ1-3, with no clear D. Trimming stripped 4 bases from V and 0 bases from J, with 7 bases between. This CDR3 is 14 amino acids long. Germline CDR1 MNHEY, CDR2 SVGAGI.

This chain links TRBV3-1 (or the pseudogene TRBV3-2) with TRBJ2-3; the D gene is possibly TRBD1 (6 bases). Germline CDR1 LGHDT, CDR2 YNNKEL (reference sequence). Trimming removed 0 bases from V and 7 bases from J, with 14 bases in between. The CDR3 consists of 15 residues. The CDR3 loop reads CASSQDWRQGNTQYF. In nucleotides, the CDR3 is TGTGCCAGCAGCCAAGATTGGCGGCAGGGGAATACGCAGTATTTT.

The chain joins TRBV15 to TRBJ2-6; D not certain. Trimming shortened V by 3 bases and J by 2 bases, and 11 bases separated the two germline ends. The germline V gene has CDR1 LNHNV and CDR2 YYDKDF (reference sequence). The CDR3 runs to 16 residues. The CDR3 bases are TGTGCCACCAGCAGCAATGACATCGCTGGGGCCAACGTCCTGACTTTC. Amino acid sequence: CATSSNDIAGANVLTF.

This rearrangement joins TRBV4-2 to TRBJ1-2; D gene ambiguous. Germline V gives CDR1 LGHNA, CDR2 YNFKEQ. The CDR3 consists of 16 residues. The V end lost 0 bases, the J end lost 2 bases, and 13 bases lay between the germline ends. The CDR3 DNA is TGTGCCAGCAGCCAAGATTTGGCAGACGTAAACTATGGCTACACCTTC. Translating gives CASSQDLADVNYGYTF.

The rearrangement uses TRBV24-1 and TRBJ2-3; 9 nucleotides match TRBD2. The germline V gene encodes CDR1 KGHDR and CDR2 SFDVKD. V lost 4 bases and J lost 4; bases outside the gene matches: 5. The CDR3 sequence is 15 residues long. The CDR3 DNA follows: TGTGCCACCAGTGACATAGCGGGAGTGGCAGATACGCAGTATTTT. It is translated as CATSDIAGVADTQYF.

This chain joins TRBV9 and TRBJ1-4; D perhaps matches TRBD1 (5 bases). The CDR3 runs 16 residues. CDR1 is SGDLS, CDR2 YYNGEE, per germline. Between the trimmed V and J ends, which lost 0 bases and 5 bases, there was a span of 14 bases. CDR3: CASSVGAGNNNEKLFF. The CDR3 DNA sequence: TGTGCCAGCAGCGTAGGTGCAGGGAATAACAATGAAAAACTGTTTTTT. The full variable domain, in which reference TRBV9 and TRBJ1-4 provide the parts outside the CDR3, is DSGVTQTPKHLITATGQRVTLRCSPRSGDLSVYWYQQSLDQGLQFLIQYYNGEERAKGNILERFSAQQFPDLHSELNLSSLELGDSALYFCASSVGAGNNNEKLFFGSGTQLSVL.

The V call is TRBV30, the J call TRBJ2-3, with TRBD2 identical over 8 bases. The CDR3 consists of 13 residues. Germline CDR1 reads GTSNPN; CDR2 reads SVGIG (reference sequence). V was pared by 2 bases and J by 5 bases, with 3 bases of the junction left unmatched. The CDR3 DNA reads TGTGCCTGGAGTCAGCGGGAGAGAGATACGCAGTATTTT. Amino acids: CAWSQRERDTQYF.